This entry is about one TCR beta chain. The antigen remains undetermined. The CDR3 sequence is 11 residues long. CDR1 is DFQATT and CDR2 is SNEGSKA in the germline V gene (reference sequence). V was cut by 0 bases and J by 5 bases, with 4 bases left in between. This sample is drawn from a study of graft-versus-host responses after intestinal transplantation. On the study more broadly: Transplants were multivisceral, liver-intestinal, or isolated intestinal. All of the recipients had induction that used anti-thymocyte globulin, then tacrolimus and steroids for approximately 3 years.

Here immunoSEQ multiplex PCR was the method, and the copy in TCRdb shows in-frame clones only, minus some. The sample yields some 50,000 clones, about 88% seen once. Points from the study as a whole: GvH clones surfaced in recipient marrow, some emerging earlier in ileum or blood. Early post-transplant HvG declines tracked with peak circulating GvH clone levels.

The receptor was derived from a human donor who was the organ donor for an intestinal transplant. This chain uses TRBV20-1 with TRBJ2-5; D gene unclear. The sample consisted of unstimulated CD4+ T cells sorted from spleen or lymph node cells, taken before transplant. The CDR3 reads CSARDVETQYF. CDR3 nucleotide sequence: TGCAGTGCTAGAGATGTCGAGACCCAGTACTTC.